The present entry profiles one T cell receptor (beta chain) with its context. Its matching antigen is unknown. PCR employed 60 Vbeta and 13 Jbeta primers. Produced via immunoSEQ multiplex PCR; TCRdb's table is partial and in-frame only. The profile shows 120,000 or so clones, over 65% of them singletons. This entry comes from a study of cytomegalovirus exposure and HLA in healthy donors. The CDR3 consists of 15 residues. Germline CDR1 is MRHNA and CDR2 is SNTAGT. V trimming: 3 bases; J trimming: 5 bases; junction bases outside the gene matches: 3. The study's findings and limits: Later analysis identified about 18,000 TCR beta sequences associated with HLA alleles, using a false discovery rate threshold of 0.05. Rates of TCR association differed by HLA locus in a later analysis, with DRB1 highest and HLA-C lowest. In an earlier analysis, productive rearrangement rates for most beta V segments clustered near 87% or 30%. Later analysis reportedly placed an Asian-associated ancestry cluster below the roughly 700-donor mean in N-insertions.

V and J are TRBV6-4 and TRBJ2-1; the match to TRBD2 covers 11 bases. The sequencing sample was made of PBMCs. The receptor was isolated from a man younger than 35 in good health and CMV-seropositive. The CDR3 sequence is CASSETSGVNNEQFF. CDR3 DNA sequence: TGTGCCAGCAGTGAGACTAGCGGGGTTAACAATGAGCAGTTCTTC.